This entry features one T cell receptor beta chain sequence. Original processing notes: Counts of nucleated cells, estimated from reference gene primer amplification, were obtained. Sequencing used immunoSEQ multiplex PCR; TCRdb keeps in-frame clones, though not all of them. V, J and clone size are taken as reported in that table, and D and trimming were inferred from the DNA itself. The table lists approximately 340,000 clones, over 70% of them singletons, with around 3% in the top ten. This record comes from a study of blood T cell repertoires in COVID-19. Study background: T cells, B-cell-depleted T cells, or PBMCs provided the cDNA or gDNA that served as material.

Germline V gene data show CDR1 as SNHLY and CDR2 as FYNNEI. J gave up 5 bases and V 6 bases, and 9 bases lay outside the gene matches. This CDR3 has 15 amino acids. The clonotype was recovered from a man aged 30-40 years with active or convalescent COVID-19. Sequencing was done on a sample of peripheral blood. The chain uses TRBV2 and TRBJ2-2; 7 positions agree with TRBD2. CDR3 sequence (DNA): TGTGCCAGCAGCGGGAGGCAGGGAGAAACCGGGGAGCTGTTTTTT. As protein: CASSGRQGETGELFF.